Described below is a single T cell receptor beta chain sequence and its context. Antigen specificity is unknown. This entry belongs to a study of vaccination effects on CD4 cells after COVID-19. Having been cultured for under twelve days, the cells underwent CD4+ T cell isolation. All participants had two doses of either the BNT162b2 or mRNA-1273 vaccine. The vaccine recipients had no prior SARS-CoV-2 infection, with negative nucleocapsid antibodies. Data came from immunoSEQ multiplex PCR; TCRdb stores just in-frame clones and leaves some out. The sample contains about 40,000 clones, around 66% of which appear only once. This receptor was taken from a human donor who received a COVID-19 vaccine. The source material was CD4+ T cells from PBMCs cultured without peptide, sampled after COVID-19 vaccination.

The CDR3 bases are TGTGCCATCGGGGAGGGGGGTAGCACAGATACGCAGTATTTT. Translated, it gives CAIGEGGSTDTQYF. The chain employs TRBV10-3 and TRBJ2-3, with D tentatively TRBD2 (7 bases). The germline gives CDR1 ENHRY, CDR2 SYGVKD. CDR3 size: 14 residues. Trimming shortened V by 8 bases and J by 0 bases, and 12 bases separated the two germline ends.